These 21 T cell receptor beta chains share one sample of origin, sequenced in a study of CD8 T cells in Susac syndrome. Random hexamers served to reverse transcribe about 0.5 to 1 ug RNA. TCRdb reprocessed the immunoSEQ multiplex PCR reads via MiXCR and lists one record per CDR3 protein. The sample holds 200,000 to 250,000 distinct CDR3 sequences, around 90% seen once. Material: CD8+ T cells from PBMCs. The receptor source for this set is a human donor with multiple sclerosis.

This chain links TRBV7-2 with TRBJ2-5; tentative D call: TRBD1 (6 bases). V lost 4 bases and J 1 base, leaving 10 bases between the germline ends. Germline CDR1 and CDR2: SGHTA and FQGNSA. CDR3 length: 14 amino acids. The CDR3 sequence is CASSSRGFQETQYF. As DNA, the CDR3 is TGTGCCAGCAGCTCCAGGGGTTTCCAAGAGACCCAGTACTTC.

This chain uses TRBV7-9 with TRBJ1-1; 8 bases line up with TRBD1. Trimming at V came to 4 bases and at J to 10 bases, leaving 14 bases not matched to a gene. Germline-derived CDR1 and CDR2 are SEHNR and FQNEAQ (reference sequence). CDR3 length equals 15 residues. Written as DNA, the CDR3 is TGTGCCAGCAGCTCCGGACAGGGCCTCCCCGAGGGAGCTTTCTTT. It yields the protein CASSSGQGLPEGAFF.

This sequence joins TRBV24-1 and TRBJ2-1, with 9 positions matching TRBD2. This CDR3 spans 15 amino acids. Germline CDR1 is KGHDR and CDR2 is SFDVKD. Trimming cost V 6 bases and J 5 bases; bases outside gene matches: 7. The CDR3 loop is CATSRKRGVHNEQFF. The CDR3 nucleotides read TGTGCCACCAGTCGAAAGCGGGGGGTCCACAATGAGCAGTTCTTC.

The rearrangement links TRBV12-3 or TRBV12-4 to TRBJ2-2, with 8 bases matching TRBD2. V was pared by 11 bases and J by 3 bases, with 23 bases of the junction left unmatched. The CDR3 contains 19 residues. CDR3 protein: CAAGGPPGGGTPDTGELFF. Here the CDR3 DNA reads TGTGCCGCGGGAGGTCCTCCGGGTGGGGGGACTCCCGACACCGGGGAGCTGTTTTTT.

The chain combines TRBV9 with TRBJ2-1; D is unresolved. CDR1 SGDLS and CDR2 YYNGEE come from the germline V gene. V dropped 4 bases and J dropped 7 bases, with 15 bases sitting between them. The CDR3 is made up of 14 amino acids. The CDR3 nucleotides read TGTGCCAGCAGCCCCACCACGCAGTGGAATGAGCAGTTCTTC. Protein product: CASSPTTQWNEQFF.

The chain links TRBV20-1 to TRBJ1-2; a possible D gene is TRBD1 (5 bases). V was trimmed by 0 bases and J by 5 bases, leaving 10 bases between them. Per germline, CDR1 DFQATT and CDR2 SNEGSKA (reference sequence). The CDR3 has 13 amino acids. The CDR3 loop reads CSARDREGYGYTF. CDR3 nucleotides: TGCAGTGCTAGAGACAGGGAAGGGTATGGCTACACCTTC.

The V call is TRBV20-1, the J call TRBJ1-6, with TRBD1 matching 9 bases. Germline CDR1 reads DFQATT; CDR2 reads SNEGSKA (reference sequence). J was trimmed by 4 bases and V by 3 bases; bases with no gene match: 7. This CDR3 comprises 16 residues. As DNA, the CDR3 is TGCAGTGCTAGCCCGGTGGGACAGGGATATAATTCACCCCTCCACTTT. Translating it yields CSASPVGQGYNSPLHF.

The chain links TRBV6-2 or TRBV6-3 to TRBJ2-5; the D gene is possibly TRBD2 (5 bases). This CDR3 comprises 17 residues. V shed 5 bases and J shed 7 bases, with 26 bases lying between them. The V gene's germline CDR1 is MNHEY and CDR2 SVGEGT. The DNA for the CDR3 is TGTGCCAGCAGTCGCGACCCTCGGACGGGGAGCGAGGGGACCCAGTACTTC. Its protein is CASSRDPRTGSEGTQYF.

J is TRBJ1-2 and V is TRBV5-1; the D is unclear. The length of the CDR3 is 13 residues. V dropped 0 bases and J dropped 4 bases, with 7 bases sitting between them. CDR1 SGHRS and CDR2 YFSETQ come from the germline V gene. CDR3 DNA: TGCGCCAGCAGCTTGGACGAAAGCTATGGCTACACCTTC. This translates into CASSLDESYGYTF.

V and J are TRBV7-2 and TRBJ2-7; unclear D gene. Germline CDR1 is SGHTA and CDR2 is FQGNSA. V lost 5 bases to trimming and J lost 0 bases, with 14 bases between them. The CDR3 totals 15 residues. The CDR3: CASSQTTWSSYEQYF. The CDR3 DNA reads as TGTGCCAGCAGCCAAACGACTTGGAGCTCCTACGAGCAGTACTTC.

The chain combines TRBV7-6 with TRBJ2-1; D is possibly TRBD1 (5 bases). The germline CDR1 and CDR2 sequences are SGHVS and FNYEAQ. This CDR3 spans 15 amino acids. V lost 5 bases and J lost 5, with 16 bases in between. CDR3 sequence: CASSPIRIRDNEQFF. CDR3 nucleotide sequence: TGTGCCAGCAGCCCGATTAGGATCAGGGACAATGAGCAGTTCTTC.

The CDR3: CASSQGPGGTMNTEAFF. The CDR3, as DNA: TGTGCCAGCAGCCAGGGGCCAGGGGGCACGATGAACACTGAAGCTTTCTTT. The rearrangement uses TRBV21-1 and TRBJ1-1; the D call TRBD1 from the table was never checked on the DNA. TRBV21-1 is listed as a pseudogene. This CDR3 has 17 residues.

This clonotype was counted once. V gene TRBV5-4 combines with J gene TRBJ2-3; no definite D call. Germline values: CDR1 SGHNT, CDR2 YYREEE (reference sequence). The germline V and J ends were trimmed by 0 bases and 5 bases, with 7 bases remaining between them. This CDR3 contains 13 residues. CDR3 sequence reads: CASSLAVGDTQYF. The CDR3 DNA is TGTGCCAGCAGCTTGGCCGTAGGAGATACGCAGTATTTT.

This chain joins TRBV27 and TRBJ2-7; D is perhaps TRBD2 (7 bases). Germline CDR1 reads MNHEY; CDR2 reads SMNVEV (reference sequence). Trimming removed 2 bases from V and 3 bases from J, with 17 bases in between. The CDR3 is made up of 16 amino acids. CDR3 protein: CASSLVSGTTVYEQYF. CDR3 DNA: TGTGCCAGCAGTTTAGTCAGCGGGACAACGGTCTACGAGCAGTACTTC.

V gene TRBV7-9 combines with J gene TRBJ2-1; D unresolved. Germline CDR1 and CDR2: SEHNR and FQNEAQ (reference sequence). Trimming removed 4 bases at V and 10 bases at J, with 8 bases between. CDR3 size: 11 residues. CDR3: CASSSLAEQFF. The CDR3 DNA reads as TGTGCCAGCAGCTCCCTTGCGGAGCAGTTCTTC. Filled out from reference TRBV7-9 and TRBJ2-1, the complete variable domain reads DTGVSQNPRHKITKRGQNVTFRCDPISEHNRLYWYRQTLGQGPEFLTYFQNEAQLEKSRLLSDRFSAERPKGSFSTLEIQRTEQGDSAMYLCASSSLAEQFFGPGTRLTVL.

The chain employs TRBV20-1 and TRBJ1-2; TRBD1 aligns across 12 bases. Trimming took 0 bases from V and 6 from J; bases not matched to a gene: 5. Germline lookup yields CDR1 DFQATT and CDR2 SNEGSKA (reference sequence). The CDR3 has 15 amino acids. The CDR3 DNA sequence: TGCAGTGCTAGAGATAGGGGACAGGGGGCGGATGGCTACACCTTC. Encoded protein: CSARDRGQGADGYTF.

The chain carries TRBV5-1 and TRBJ2-5, with 8 bases identical to TRBD1. Germline V lookup: CDR1 SGHRS, CDR2 YFSETQ. The V gene end was trimmed by 1 base and the J gene end by 1 base; junction bases not matched to a gene: 12. The CDR3 extends over 18 amino acids. CDR3 protein: CASSLQGAGSLPQETQYF. The CDR3 DNA follows: TGCGCCAGCAGCTTGCAGGGGGCAGGGTCCCTCCCCCAAGAGACCCAGTACTTC.

The chain combines TRBV15 with TRBJ1-1; the D is unclear. CDR3 size: 12 residues. Germline CDR1 and CDR2: LNHNV and YYDKDF (reference sequence). Trimming removed 3 bases at V and 7 bases at J, with 9 bases between. CDR3 loop: CATSSHPNEAFF. The CDR3 DNA sequence: TGTGCCACCAGCAGCCACCCCAATGAAGCTTTCTTT.

The chain links TRBV10-3 to TRBJ2-1, with D tentatively TRBD2 (5 bases). The V gene lost 5 bases and the J gene lost 0 bases, with 14 bases spanning the gap. The CDR3 has 16 amino acids. Germline V gene sequence: CDR1 ENHRY, CDR2 SYGVKD. The CDR3 loop reads CAISTLAESSYNEQFF. CDR3 nucleotide sequence: TGTGCCATCAGTACCCTAGCCGAAAGCTCCTACAATGAGCAGTTCTTC.

V usage is TRBV5-1 and J usage is TRBJ2-1; D gene unclear. CDR1 and CDR2 (germline): SGHRS, YFSETQ. This CDR3 region has 13 residues. Trimming removed 0 bases from V and 4 bases from J, with 5 bases in between. CDR3 residues: CASSLGEYNEQFF. As DNA, the CDR3 is TGCGCCAGCAGCTTGGGGGAATACAATGAGCAGTTCTTC.

The rearrangement links TRBV24-1 to TRBJ1-5; no clear D. The CDR3 length is 13 residues. V gave up 6 bases and J gave up 2 bases, with 7 bases separating them. The germline gives CDR1 KGHDR, CDR2 SFDVKD. The CDR3: CATSSNGNQPQHF. The CDR3 nucleotides are TGTGCCACCAGTTCGAACGGCAATCAGCCCCAGCATTTT.